Below, 18 T cell receptor beta chains from the same sample are listed, as sequenced in a study of CD8 T cells in Susac syndrome. RNA was extracted with the RNeasy kit, and a quantity of 0.5 to 1 ug was reverse transcribed using random hexamers. MiXCR, applied by TCRdb to the immunoSEQ multiplex PCR reads, yields one record per CDR3 protein. This sample yields about 300,000 distinct CDR3 sequences, of which 70% to 90% are seen a single time; approximately 0.11% belongs to the top ten. Specimen: CD8+ T cells from PBMCs. These receptors originate from a human donor with multiple sclerosis.

The genes are TRBV27 and TRBJ2-3, with TRBD2 identical over 7 bases. Germline assignment: CDR1 MNHEY and CDR2 SMNVEV (reference sequence). The CDR3 covers 15 residues. V lost 3 bases to trimming and J lost 1 base; unmatched junction nucleotides: 4. The CDR3: CASSFVLAGTDTQYF. In nucleotides, the CDR3 is TGTGCCAGCAGTTTTGTCCTAGCGGGCACAGATACGCAGTATTTT.

The V and J genes are TRBV7-2 and TRBJ2-7, with D tentatively TRBD2 (7 bases). Germline CDR1 is SGHTA and CDR2 is FQGNSA. This CDR3 has 15 residues. V lost 1 base, J lost 0 bases, and 10 bases lay in between. The CDR3 loop reads CASSLEGGGSYEQYF. In DNA form, the CDR3 reads TGTGCCAGCAGCTTAGAAGGGGGGGGCTCCTACGAGCAGTACTTC.

This clonotype was observed a few times. The junction shows a germline mismatch at one end, possibly a read error. CDR3 nucleotide sequence: TGCGTCAGCAGCTTGGAGACTCCCCTTTCCGAGCAGTACTTC. The encoded protein is CVSSLETPLSEQYF. The rearrangement links TRBV5-1 to TRBJ2-7; D unresolved. CDR1 is SGHRS and CDR2 is YFSETQ in the germline V gene. This CDR3 is built from 14 residues.

The rearrangement uses TRBV30 and TRBJ2-1; TRBD2 agrees at 10 bases. Germline CDR1 GTSNPN, CDR2 SVGIG (reference sequence). The junction had 3 bases not matched to a gene; V was cut back by 2 bases and J by 2 bases. CDR3 length: 15 amino acids. Written as DNA, the CDR3 is TGTGCCTGGAGTCGTGGACTAGCGGCCTACAATGAGCAGTTCTTC. As protein: CAWSRGLAAYNEQFF.

This clonotype has just a few counts. The rearrangement uses TRBV4-2 and TRBJ2-1; possible D gene TRBD2, 6 bases. The CDR3 sequence is 16 residues long. Per germline, CDR1 LGHNA and CDR2 YNFKEQ. The V and J ends lost 1 base and 2 bases respectively, with 12 bases between them. CDR3 in DNA: TGTGCCAGCAGCCAAGTCGATAGCGGAGCCTACAATGAGCAGTTCTTC. Amino acid sequence: CASSQVDSGAYNEQFF.

This sequence joins TRBV2 and TRBJ2-1; no definite D call. The CDR3 is 12 residues long. Per the germline V gene, CDR1 is SNHLY and CDR2 is FYNNEI. The V gene lost 6 bases and the J gene lost 7 bases, with 10 bases spanning the gap. CDR3 in DNA: TGTGCCAGCAGGAGACCAGGAAATGAGCAGTTCTTC. This gives the protein CASRRPGNEQFF.

The rearrangement links TRBV12-3 or TRBV12-4 to TRBJ1-5; D is undetermined. The CDR3 totals 13 residues. V was pared by 2 bases and J by 5 bases, with 7 bases between. DNA of the CDR3: TGTGCCAGCAGTTTACCTCCCGATCAGCCCCAGCATTTT. The encoded protein is CASSLPPDQPQHF.

The chain couples TRBV18 to TRBJ2-7, with 8 positions matching TRBD1. The CDR3 consists of 15 residues. Per germline, CDR1 KGHSH and CDR2 LQKENI. The V gene end was trimmed by 3 bases and the J gene end by 6 bases; junction bases not matched to a gene: 10. CDR3 in amino acids: CASSPEGTGTFEQYF. The CDR3 region has the DNA TGTGCCAGCTCACCCGAGGGGACAGGCACTTTCGAGCAGTACTTC.

The chain is built from TRBV19 and TRBJ1-1; weak D call: TRBD1 (6 bases). Germline loops: CDR1 LNHDA, CDR2 SQIVND (reference sequence). The CDR3 covers 13 residues. Trimming took off 8 bases at V and 1 base at J, with 11 bases between the two ends. This CDR3 reads CASEGGENTEAFF. The CDR3 nucleotides read TGTGCCAGTGAGGGGGGGGAGAACACTGAAGCTTTCTTT.

This chain uses TRBV20-1 with TRBJ2-7, with no clear D. There are 15 residues in the CDR3. Trimming removed 3 bases at V and 6 bases at J, with 21 bases between. CDR1 DFQATT and CDR2 SNEGSKA come from the germline V gene (reference sequence). DNA of the CDR3: TGCAGTGCTAGTTCAATCAGGACCGTCGGTCTCGAGCAGTACTTC. Translation gives CSASSIRTVGLEQYF.

This clonotype has just a few counts. The genes are TRBV7-9 and TRBJ2-1; a weak D match, TRBD1 (5 bases). The germline V gene has CDR1 SEHNR and CDR2 FQNEAQ (reference sequence). The CDR3 covers 14 residues. Deletions cut 1 base from V and 1 base from J, with 5 bases between. The CDR3 DNA sequence: TGTGCCAGCAGCTTAGGACAGTCCTACAATGAGCAGTTCTTC. This sequence encodes CASSLGQSYNEQFF.

The chain uses TRBV9 and TRBJ2-2, with D maybe TRBD2 (6 bases). The CDR3 is made up of 13 amino acids. Germline loops: CDR1 SGDLS, CDR2 YYNGEE. V was trimmed by 7 bases and J by 5 bases, leaving 12 bases between them. The CDR3 DNA follows: TGTGCCAGCCGGCGGGACCCAACCGGGGAGCTGTTTTTT. It encodes CASRRDPTGELFF.

This clonotype has only a few counts. V is TRBV6-1 and J is TRBJ1-1; D not certain. CDR1 is MNHNS, CDR2 SASEGT, per germline. V was pared by 6 bases and J by 9 bases, with 20 bases between. The CDR3 covers 14 residues. The CDR3 loop is CASSPGWGVRQAFF. CDR3 coding DNA: TGTGCCAGCAGCCCAGGATGGGGTGTCCGACAAGCTTTCTTT.

The chain's CDR3 is CASSHTGTHGYTF. Here the CDR3 DNA reads TGTGCCAGCAGCCATACCGGGACCCATGGCTACACCTTC. The chain has TRBV21-1 and TRBJ1-2; TRBD1, the table's D call, was not compared with the DNA. TRBV21-1 is recorded as a pseudogene. CDR3 length: 13 residues.

A single count supports this clonotype. The V gene is TRBV10-3, the J gene TRBJ2-1; no clear D gene. Trimming removed 9 bases from V and 2 bases from J, with 20 bases in between. From germline, CDR1 is ENHRY and CDR2 SYGVKD. The CDR3 contains 16 residues. CDR3 DNA: TGTGCCATAAGCTCGGCGGAACCTAAACCCTACAATGAGCAGTTCTTC. Amino acids: CAISSAEPKPYNEQFF.

DNA for the CDR3: TGTGCCTGGAGTTTGGCTGGTGGGGCCAACGTCCTGACTTTC. It codes for CAWSLAGGANVLTF. The rearrangement joins TRBV30 to TRBJ2-6; D is uncertain. Trimming left V 2 bases short and J 3 bases short, with 8 bases between. Per germline, CDR1 GTSNPN and CDR2 SVGIG (reference sequence). The CDR3 runs to 14 residues.

J is TRBJ2-7 and V is TRBV29-1, with D possibly being TRBD1 or TRBD2 (6 bases each). The CDR3 sequence is 14 residues long. Trimming pared 5 bases from V and 2 bases from J, leaving 16 bases between. The germline CDR1 and CDR2 sequences are SQVTM and ANQGSEA. DNA of the CDR3: TGCAGCGTTCTAAGTTGGGGGGACACCTACGAGCAGTACTTC. Translation: CSVLSWGDTYEQYF.

The V gene is TRBV7-9, the J gene TRBJ2-7, with a possible D match to TRBD1 (5 bases). This CDR3 region has 15 residues. CDR1 is SEHNR and CDR2 is FQNEAQ in the germline V gene (reference sequence). V shed 6 bases and J shed 0 bases, with 15 bases lying between them. For the CDR3, the DNA is TGTGCCAGCAGACCTGGGCAGGGTAGCTCCTACGAGCAGTACTTC. Translated, it gives CASRPGQGSSYEQYF.